This T cell receptor beta chain was captured in a study of early T cells in non-severe SARS-CoV-2 infection. On the study more broadly: Chains were not paired, and sequencing was done on bulk RNA from unsorted whole blood. Broader study findings: In VDJdb matching, anti-spike CD8 responses were favored while private and CD4 specificities went missing.

Each cDNA molecule carried a unique molecular identifier. TCRdb recomputed calls from the 5' RACE reads with MiXCR, one row per CDR3 protein. The sample includes roughly 66,000 distinct CDR3 sequences, 9.1% seen only once; the top ten take about 3.5%. The V gene's germline CDR1 is MNHEY and CDR2 SVGAGI. The germline V and J ends were trimmed by 4 bases and 2 bases, with 10 bases remaining between them. This CDR3 is 14 amino acids long. This clonotype was found a few times. Its antigen is as yet unknown. The sequenced material came from whole blood. The TCR originated in an adult who was a healthcare worker with PCR-confirmed SARS-CoV-2 infection or an uninfected control (not recorded which). V usage is TRBV6-5 and J usage is TRBJ2-3; D not certain. The CDR3 reads CASSSQRLTDTQYF. The CDR3 region has the DNA TGTGCCAGCAGTTCGCAGCGCCTCACAGATACGCAGTATTTT.